This T cell receptor (beta chain) was identified during a study of beta chain features in type 1 diabetes (dated by TCRdb to the late 2010s). The study in broad terms: No differences in mean age, gender distribution, total cell number or subset yield were found between patients and healthy donors. A total of some 100,000,000 sorted cells were examined across all samples, and a strong correlation was observed between cell number per subset and RNA yield. In the study, recently diagnosed type 1 diabetes patients and matched healthy donors were compared on the TCRB repertoires of their sorted circulating CD4+ T cell subsets. Naive and central memory subsets were obtained from all 30 or so donors, but regulatory and stem cell-like memory subsets were isolated from only 8 patients and 8 healthy donors.

The entire amount of isolated RNA was reverse transcribed using the High Capacity cDNA Reverse Transcription Kit, so the sequenced TCRB transcripts were expressed ones. Deep immunoSEQ sequencing was performed on naive, central memory and regulatory T cell samples, with an average of roughly 3.3 million total reads per sample. After sorted cells were lysed in RLT buffer, RNA was extracted with DNase-treated RNeasy Micro or Mini kits, with the choice depending on cell number. To prevent cross-contamination, every cell subset was processed on its own, while patient and healthy donor samples were processed together. Using the immunoSEQ multiplex PCR, TCRB sequences were amplified from cDNA into 87-bp fragments spanning the CDR3 region. Amplicons were sequenced on the Illumina HiSeq platform. On the study's bioinformatics: PCR bias was computationally corrected using synthetic template baselines, reads within Hamming distance 2 were collapsed, and singletons that could not be merged were discarded. By aligning reads against IMGT, V, D and J genes, CDR3 length, and insertions or deletions at six rearrangement sites were assigned. Within each subset, clonotype counts were normalized to sorted cell number, and only after that were true diversity and Gini coefficients computed with the tcR R package. The overlap coefficient, calculated on TCRB nucleotide sequences, was used to measure repertoire sharing. Out-of-frame TCRB sequences from naive cells were analyzed to stand in for the pre-selection repertoire. TCRdb stores this immuneACCESS table with in-frame sequences only. Part of the clones is absent; in the studies checked, under half of the shortfall reflects unresolved V genes, and no reason is known for the rest. From that table come the V and J calls and clone size; the DNA was used to work out D and trimming. For this sample the table gives 250,000 or so clones, of which approximately 14% were detected only once. The ten largest clones take up about 0.019% of the sample.

Each donor gave one peripheral blood draw, about 110 mL on average, collected into heparinised tubes. A BD FACSAria II and a panel including CD45RO, CCR7, CD25, CD127, CD95 and CD27 were used to sort naive, central memory, regulatory and stem cell-like memory CD4+ T cells. A purity above 95% was achieved for all sorted populations. PBMCs were isolated right away by Lymphoprep density gradient centrifugation and were stained directly, without culture. So that batch effects would be minimized, each experiment stained and sorted samples in pairs, pairing one healthy donor with one patient. The germline V gene yields SGHVS for CDR1 and FQNEAQ for CDR2. Spanning cysteine to phenylalanine, the CDR3 consists of 17 amino acids. CDR3 DNA only is kept here, 51 bases in frame from base 1. Trimming costs V 5 bases and J 2 bases, and their ends lie 19 bases apart. With regard to this clone: Its cognate antigen has yet to be identified. The input lacks base qualities; no much larger clone sits a single base away.

What the work shows at the level of the full study, not this receptor alone: Because cDNA rather than genomic DNA was sequenced, highly expressing activated cells could have been over-represented, although no difference in activation and CD3 levels was found between groups. In all four CD4+ subsets, TCRB CDR3 length was moderately but significantly shorter in type 1 diabetes patients. Because the HLA sub-analyses included only small numbers of individuals, any influence of HLA type on TCRB rearrangement was left unresolved. PCR might favor shorter templates, but patient and control samples were amplified and corrected together, so any skew would affect both groups equally. Naive, central memory and regulatory TCRB repertoires appeared more similar among patients than among healthy donors. Patients with type 1 diabetes made fewer insertions and deleted more nucleotides at VDJ recombination sites, implying thymic rearrangement abnormalities.

Recombination joined TRBV7-8 with TRBJ2-1; D gene: possibly TRBD2, on 6 matching bases. Sample: naive CD4+ T cells from blood. The cell subset or site label on this specimen signifies: true naive CD4+ T cells. This TCR was sampled from a man aged 25 to 40 with type 1 diabetes. The CDR3 protein is CASSATLARRTYNEQFF. The DNA is TGTGCCAGCAGCGCAACTCTAGCGCGGAGAACCTACAATGAGCAGTTCTTC.